The 31 T cell receptor beta chains below all came from one sample that was sequenced in a study of cytomegalovirus exposure and HLA in healthy donors. The PCR ran on 60 Vbeta and 13 Jbeta primers. Assay used: immunoSEQ multiplex PCR; TCRdb lists only in-frame clones, some missing. The sample includes approximately 140,000 clones, 75% to 85% seen only once; the top ten take approximately 6%. The sample consisted of PBMCs. The origin of the receptors is a man over 45 in good health and CMV-seropositive.

Points on this clone: Without the conserved terminal phenylalanine or tryptophan, this CDR3 likely stems from a read error. The chain has TRBV5-1 and TRBJ1-6, with D perhaps matching TRBD1 (5 bases). The ends were cut back, 0 bases at V and 10 bases at J, with 11 bases in the middle. The length of the CDR3 is 14 residues. CDR1 is SGHRS, CDR2 YFSETQ, per germline. CDR3 DNA sequence: TGCGCCAGCAGCTTGGATGGGACTCGATCACCCCTCCACCTT. Its protein product is CASSLDGTRSPLHL.

This clone was picked up a small number of times. The chain links TRBV7-2 to TRBJ1-4; D is perhaps TRBD1 (6 bases). With 1 base removed from V and 5 bases from J, the gap between germline ends came to 11 bases. CDR1 and CDR2 (germline): SGHTA, FQGNSA. The CDR3 runs 15 residues. This CDR3 reads CASSLGGGLNEKLFF. The CDR3 nucleotides are TGTGCCAGCAGCTTAGGAGGGGGTCTAAATGAAAAACTGTTTTTT.

This clone has more than one count but fewer than ten. J is TRBJ2-7 and V is TRBV12-5, with TRBD1 matching 7 bases. V was pared by 0 bases and J by 1 base, with 9 bases of the junction left unmatched. This CDR3 is 17 amino acids long. Germline CDR1 LGHNT, CDR2 FRNRAP. The CDR3 protein is CASGLVQKGATSYEQYF. In nucleotides, the CDR3 is TGTGCTAGTGGTTTGGTACAGAAGGGGGCGACTTCCTACGAGCAGTACTTC.

The rearrangement uses TRBV27 and TRBJ2-3; possibly TRBD1 for D (6 bases). V lost 3 bases and J lost 1, with 11 bases in between. This CDR3 is 15 amino acids long. The germline V gene encodes CDR1 MNHEY and CDR2 SMNVEV (reference sequence). CDR3 amino acids: CASSFKGVGTDTQYF. The CDR3 DNA reads as TGTGCCAGCAGTTTTAAGGGGGTTGGCACAGATACGCAGTATTTT.

This clone came up a few times. The CDR3 bases are TGTGCCAGCAGTTTCCGGATGGCCAGGGGCTACACCTTC. Amino acids: CASSFRMARGYTF. This chain connects TRBV28 to TRBJ1-2, with D hard to call. V lost 3 bases and J lost 8, with 13 bases in between. This CDR3 contains 13 residues. CDR1 MDHEN and CDR2 SYDVKM come from the germline V gene.

The chain couples TRBV7-9 to TRBJ1-4; D perhaps matches TRBD1 (6 bases). The CDR3 sequence is 15 residues long. V dropped 4 bases and J dropped 6 bases, with 15 bases sitting between them. Per the germline V gene, CDR1 is SEHNR and CDR2 is FQNEAQ (reference sequence). The CDR3 DNA reads TGTGCCAGCAGCTCCCGATCGGGGGGCGATGAAAAACTGTTTTTT. This sequence encodes CASSSRSGGDEKLFF.

The genes are TRBV29-1 and TRBJ1-1, with unresolved D. Looked up from germline, CDR1 is SQVTM and CDR2 is ANQGSEA. CDR3 length equals 13 residues. V shed 1 base and J shed 0 bases, with 6 bases lying between them. CDR3 sequence reads: CSVEVSLNTEAFF. The CDR3 DNA reads as TGCAGCGTTGAAGTCAGTTTGAACACTGAAGCTTTCTTT.

This clone was picked up a small number of times. The chain employs TRBV4-1 and TRBJ1-2, with D maybe TRBD1 (6 bases). CDR1 is MGHRA, CDR2 YSYEKL, per germline. With 4 bases removed from V and 2 bases from J, the gap between germline ends came to 14 bases. CDR3 length: 15 amino acids. In DNA form, the CDR3 reads TGCGCCAGCAGCCCGATCGGGACACTGAACTATGGCTACACCTTC. Translation gives CASSPIGTLNYGYTF.

The chain has TRBV10-3 and TRBJ2-7; tentative D call: TRBD1 (6 bases). Germline lookup yields CDR1 ENHRY and CDR2 SYGVKD. CDR3 length: 14 amino acids. The V end was cut by 2 bases, the J end by 2 bases, with 10 bases between. This CDR3 is CAISEAQGPYEQYF. CDR3 nucleotides: TGTGCCATCAGTGAGGCACAGGGACCCTACGAGCAGTACTTC.

V and J are TRBV5-1 and TRBJ2-3, with TRBD2 matching over 8 bases. Looked up from germline, CDR1 is SGHRS and CDR2 is YFSETQ. With 4 bases clipped from V and 6 bases from J, the junction kept 7 bases outside the gene matches. The CDR3 loop spans 14 amino acids. The CDR3 loop is CASSPSGLGDTQYF. The CDR3 region has the DNA TGCGCCAGCAGCCCTAGCGGGCTAGGGGATACGCAGTATTTT.

This clone was recorded only once. The chain employs TRBV10-3 and TRBJ2-1; 8 nucleotides agree with TRBD2. Looked up from germline, CDR1 is ENHRY and CDR2 is SYGVKD. CDR3 length equals 14 residues. J was trimmed by 8 bases and V by 2 bases; bases with no gene match: 5. The CDR3: CAISEPGGPDEQFF. The CDR3 DNA reads TGTGCCATCAGTGAGCCGGGAGGGCCCGATGAGCAGTTCTTC.

The V call is TRBV5-1, the J call TRBJ1-5; TRBD1 matches 9 bases. The junction had 6 bases not matched to a gene; V was cut back by 0 bases and J by 5 bases. CDR1 SGHRS and CDR2 YFSETQ come from the germline V gene. The CDR3 covers 16 residues. Here the CDR3 DNA reads TGCGCCAGCAGCTTGGACCTGACAGGGGGGCATCAGCCCCAGCATTTT. Translating it yields CASSLDLTGGHQPQHF.

The V and J genes are TRBV2 and TRBJ1-2; D not certain. The CDR3 has 15 residues. Per the germline V gene, CDR1 is SNHLY and CDR2 is FYNNEI. V was pared by 6 bases and J by 8 bases, with 22 bases between. The CDR3 region is CASRLSADAISGYTF. CDR3 nucleotide sequence: TGTGCCAGCAGACTATCCGCAGACGCGATAAGCGGCTACACCTTC.

This clone was recorded once. The V gene is TRBV19, the J gene TRBJ2-1; 8 bases line up with TRBD2. This CDR3 region has 15 residues. J was trimmed by 6 bases and V by 4 bases; bases with no gene match: 8. Per the germline V gene, CDR1 is LNHDA and CDR2 is SQIVND (reference sequence). CDR3 in DNA: TGTGCCAGTAGTACCCAAGCGGCGGGGGGCAATGAGCAGTTCTTC. This codes for CASSTQAAGGNEQFF.

The rearrangement joins TRBV5-4 to TRBJ2-1; tentatively, D is TRBD2 (5 bases). The CDR3 spans 15 residues. The germline V and J ends were trimmed by 0 bases and 4 bases, with 11 bases remaining between them. Germline loops: CDR1 SGHNT, CDR2 YYREEE (reference sequence). The CDR3 region is CASSLAGGRYNEQFF. The CDR3 DNA is TGTGCCAGCAGCTTGGCAGGCGGGCGATACAATGAGCAGTTCTTC.

The chain is built from TRBV11-3 and TRBJ2-1; TRBD2 matches 13 bases. With V trimmed by 5 bases and J by 6 bases, 4 bases remained unmatched. The CDR3 totals 15 residues. Germline lookup yields CDR1 SGHNT and CDR2 YENEEA. CDR3 amino acids: CASSVLAGGTNEQFF. The CDR3 DNA sequence: TGTGCCAGCAGCGTACTAGCGGGAGGGACCAATGAGCAGTTCTTC.

The chain employs TRBV6-1 and TRBJ1-1; 8 nucleotides align to TRBD1. The germline V gene has CDR1 MNHNS and CDR2 SASEGT. The CDR3 loop spans 13 amino acids. V shed 7 bases, J shed 4 bases, and the junction held 5 bases outside the gene matches. The CDR3 sequence: CASNQGAGTEAFF. CDR3 DNA: TGTGCCAGCAACCAGGGGGCAGGCACTGAAGCTTTCTTT.

The V call is TRBV4-1, the J call TRBJ2-4; D remains unclear. Between the trimmed V and J ends, which lost 4 bases and 2 bases, there was a span of 9 bases. From germline, CDR1 is MGHRA and CDR2 YSYEKL. The CDR3 has 14 residues. In DNA, the CDR3 is TGCGCCAGCAGCCCCACGGTTCCCAAAAACATTCAGTACTTC. This encodes CASSPTVPKNIQYF.

This clone was found a few times. The chain uses TRBV11-2 and TRBJ1-2; 7 bases fit TRBD1. Losses at the gene ends were 5 bases for V and 4 bases for J; bases not matched to a gene: 7. Germline V CDR1 and CDR2: SGHAT, FQNNGV. CDR3 length: 14 residues. In nucleotides, the CDR3 is TGTGCCAGCAGCGCCAGACAGGGTACCTATGGCTACACCTTC. It is translated as CASSARQGTYGYTF.

J is TRBJ1-4 and V is TRBV28; D is uncertain. Germline lookup yields CDR1 MDHEN and CDR2 SYDVKM. V lost 7 bases to trimming and J lost 8 bases, with 14 bases between them. The CDR3 contains 13 residues. CDR3 protein: CASTTVAGEKLFF. CDR3 nucleotide sequence: TGTGCCAGCACCACGGTTGCGGGGGAAAAACTGTTTTTT.

This rearrangement joins TRBV11-2 to TRBJ2-5; D not certain. The CDR3 contains 12 residues. V lost 8 bases to trimming and J lost 4 bases, with 11 bases between them. The germline CDR1 and CDR2 sequences are SGHAT and FQNNGV. This CDR3 is CASAPTRETQYF. The CDR3 DNA is TGTGCCAGCGCGCCTACCCGAGAGACCCAGTACTTC.

This chain connects TRBV7-9 to TRBJ1-6; D is possibly TRBD1 (5 bases). In germline, CDR1 is SEHNR, CDR2 FQNEAQ (reference sequence). V lost 7 bases and J lost 9, with 22 bases in between. This CDR3 is built from 16 residues. CDR3 sequence (DNA): TGTGCCAGCACCAATCCTATTAGGGGCAGAGGTTCACCCCTCCACTTT. It codes for CASTNPIRGRGSPLHF.

CDR3 nucleotide sequence: TGTGCCAGCAACGAATTAGCGGGAGCTTCCGGGGAGCTGTTTTTT. Translated, it gives CASNELAGASGELFF. The rearrangement uses TRBV28 and TRBJ2-2, with TRBD2 matching over 9 bases. The J segment lost 6 bases and the V segment lost 7 bases, leaving 9 bases of the junction unmatched. This CDR3 comprises 15 residues. Germline-derived CDR1 and CDR2 are MDHEN and SYDVKM. The full variable domain, its missing parts supplied by reference TRBV28 and TRBJ2-2, is DVKVTQSSRYLVKRTGEKVFLECVQDMDHENMFWYRQDPGLGLRLIYFSYDVKMKEKGDIPEGYSVSREKKERFSLILESASTNQTSMYLCASNELAGASGELFFGEGSRLTVL.

The chain recombines TRBV28 with TRBJ2-2, with D uncertain. Germline V lookup: CDR1 MDHEN, CDR2 SYDVKM. This CDR3 region has 13 residues. Trimming cost V 7 bases and J 6 bases, with 12 bases left between them. The CDR3 reads CASNQVGAGELFF. The CDR3 coding sequence is TGTGCCAGCAACCAGGTCGGCGCCGGGGAGCTGTTTTTT.

This clone was seen a handful of times. CDR3 protein: CASSPHSGVFRFNSPLHF. CDR3 DNA: TGTGCCAGCAGCCCTCACTCCGGGGTATTCCGATTTAATTCACCCCTCCACTTT. J is TRBJ1-6 and V is TRBV11-2; D is uncertain. This CDR3 is 18 amino acids long. Germline loops: CDR1 SGHAT, CDR2 FQNNGV. Trimming cost V 5 bases and J 6 bases, with 23 bases left between them.

The chain recombines TRBV4-1 with TRBJ2-7, with 12 bases matching TRBD2. Per the germline V gene, CDR1 is MGHRA and CDR2 is YSYEKL. The CDR3 is made up of 15 amino acids. The V and J ends lost 3 bases and 2 bases, in that order; junction bases with no gene match: 2. The CDR3 coding sequence is TGCGCCAGCAGCCATAGGACTAGCGGGGCCTACGAGCAGTACTTC. It specifies CASSHRTSGAYEQYF.

This clone was seen a handful of times. V usage is TRBV28 and J usage is TRBJ2-7, with 7 nucleotides matching TRBD2. The ends lost 1 base at V and 3 bases at J; junction bases unmatched: 6. The germline V gene has CDR1 MDHEN and CDR2 SYDVKM. There are 15 residues in the CDR3. Here the CDR3 DNA reads TGTGCCAGCAGTTTATATATGGGCGGGGGCTACGAGCAGTACTTC. Translating it yields CASSLYMGGGYEQYF. The variable domain in full, with the rest retrieved from reference TRBV28 and TRBJ2-7, is DVKVTQSSRYLVKRTGEKVFLECVQDMDHENMFWYRQDPGLGLRLIYFSYDVKMKEKGDIPEGYSVSREKKERFSLILESASTNQTSMYLCASSLYMGGGYEQYFGPGTRLTVT.

The rearrangement uses TRBV2 and TRBJ2-6; D remains ambiguous. The CDR3 runs 14 residues. Germline values: CDR1 SNHLY, CDR2 FYNNEI. V was cut by 2 bases and J by 1 base, with 3 bases left in between. This chain's CDR3 is CASSERSGANVLTF. The CDR3 region has the DNA TGTGCCAGCAGTGAACGGTCTGGGGCCAACGTCCTGACTTTC.

Only a few counts were recorded for this clone. V and J are TRBV9 and TRBJ2-5; D may be TRBD2 (7 bases). Trimming shortened V by 3 bases and J by 2 bases, and 14 bases separated the two germline ends. Germline assignment: CDR1 SGDLS and CDR2 YYNGEE. CDR3 length: 15 residues. CDR3 DNA sequence: TGTGCCAGCAGCGCACTGGGGGGGCAGCAAGAGACCCAGTACTTC. It is translated as CASSALGGQQETQYF.

The rearrangement links TRBV4-1 to TRBJ2-7; 8 nucleotides align to TRBD1. The CDR3 is 16 residues long. V lost 0 bases, J lost 3 bases, and 7 bases stayed unmatched. CDR1 and CDR2 from the germline V gene are MGHRA and YSYEKL. CDR3 sequence (DNA): TGCGCCAGCAGCCAAGAGCAGGGGGCGAGATTCTACGAGCAGTACTTC. Its protein is CASSQEQGARFYEQYF.

This clone was picked up one time. This chain uses TRBV28 with TRBJ1-1; D may be TRBD1 (6 bases). Trimming took off 2 bases at V and 1 base at J, with 11 bases between the two ends. This CDR3 is built from 15 residues. CDR1 is MDHEN and CDR2 is SYDVKM in the germline V gene. The CDR3 DNA follows: TGTGCCAGCAGTTTAGGGCAGGGGAGGAACACTGAAGCTTTCTTT. It codes for CASSLGQGRNTEAFF. Looking up the rest from reference TRBV28 and TRBJ1-1 gives the full variable domain: DVKVTQSSRYLVKRTGEKVFLECVQDMDHENMFWYRQDPGLGLRLIYFSYDVKMKEKGDIPEGYSVSREKKERFSLILESASTNQTSMYLCASSLGQGRNTEAFFGQGTRLTVV.